Listed here are 12 T cell receptor beta chains from one sample, sequenced in a study of T cells in Graves' hyperthyroidism and ophthalmopathy. Template material for amplifying TCR beta CDR3 regions consisted of RNA transcripts. Researchers ran a first-round RT-PCR on the TCR CDR3 using the HTBI primer set. TCRdb reprocessed the multiplex PCR reads with MiXCR, giving one entry per CDR3 protein. The sample lists a few hundred thousand distinct CDR3 sequences, approximately 14% occurring once. Input material: blood. The receptors here all came from a woman aged 40-49 years with Graves' hyperthyroidism.

This clonotype was seen at least ten times. This rearrangement joins TRBV11-2 to TRBJ2-3; D is uncertain. The CDR3 is 14 residues long. Trimming pared 8 bases from V and 0 bases from J, leaving 12 bases between. Per germline, CDR1 SGHAT and CDR2 FQNNGV. The CDR3 here is CASGRGLSTDTQYF. CDR3 nucleotides: TGTGCCAGCGGACGAGGCTTGAGCACAGATACGCAGTATTTT.

The CDR3 spells CASSGGLGGVQETQYF. The CDR3 coding sequence is TGCGCCAGCAGTGGAGGGTTGGGGGGAGTACAAGAGACCCAGTACTTC. V usage is TRBV10-1 and J usage is TRBJ2-5; D may be TRBD2 (6 bases). CDR1 WNHNN and CDR2 SYGVQD come from the germline V gene (reference sequence). Deletions cut 4 bases from V and 2 bases from J, with 17 bases between. The CDR3 length is 16 residues.

This clonotype was counted ten times or more. The rearrangement uses TRBV29-1 and TRBJ2-1; D is undetermined. The germline V and J ends were trimmed by 2 bases and 2 bases, with 7 bases remaining between them. The V gene's germline CDR1 is SQVTM and CDR2 ANQGSEA. The CDR3 length is 13 residues. This CDR3 reads CSVEQPPYNEQFF. The CDR3 DNA reads TGCAGCGTTGAACAGCCACCCTACAATGAGCAGTTCTTC.

This clonotype was found many times. This chain's CDR3 is CASSVGSGELYEQYF. The CDR3 DNA reads TGTGCCAGCAGCGTGGGCAGCGGGGAGCTCTACGAGCAGTACTTC. The chain is built from TRBV9 and TRBJ2-7; 7 bases fit TRBD2. The trim removed 2 bases at V and 3 bases at J, leaving 8 bases unmatched. Germline V lookup: CDR1 SGDLS, CDR2 YYNGEE. CDR3 size: 15 residues.

Turning to this clonotype: This may come from a read error, since a much larger clone is one base off. The gene calls are TRBV7-2 and TRBJ2-7, with a tentative D call TRBD2 (6 bases). Germline V gene data show CDR1 as SGHTA and CDR2 as FQGNSA. The CDR3 length is 14 residues. The CDR3 DNA reads TGTGCCAGCAGCCCAAGCTTCGGGGGAAGCGAGCAGTGCTTC. It translates to CASSPSFGGSEQCF.

This clonotype was counted at least ten times. The gene calls are TRBV2 and TRBJ2-1, with 12 bases that match TRBD2. The CDR3 has 16 residues. Germline lookup yields CDR1 SNHLY and CDR2 FYNNEI. After removal of 5 bases from V and 7 bases from J, the junction contained 9 bases not matched to a gene. The CDR3 DNA sequence: TGTGCCAGCAGTCCAGACCTAGCGGGAGGGAGGAATGAGCAGTTCTTC. It encodes CASSPDLAGGRNEQFF.

This clonotype showed up many times. The chain uses TRBV24-1 and TRBJ2-7; 10 bases map to TRBD2. The germline gives CDR1 KGHDR, CDR2 SFDVKD. This CDR3 is built from 15 residues. Unmatched junction bases numbered 6, after V lost 3 bases and J lost 5 bases. The CDR3 DNA sequence: TGTGCCACCAGTGATACTAGCGGGAATTTCCACGAGCAGTACTTC. Protein: CATSDTSGNFHEQYF.

This clonotype was counted at least ten times. The chain carries TRBV6-1 and TRBJ1-5; D is unclear. The germline CDR1 and CDR2 sequences are MNHNS and SASEGT. The CDR3 contains 14 residues. V lost 10 bases and J lost 2, with 15 bases in between. CDR3 sequence reads: CATTILVGNQPQHF. CDR3 DNA sequence: TGTGCCACCACAATTCTGGTTGGCAATCAGCCCCAGCATTTT.

This chain links TRBV27 with TRBJ2-7, with D possibly called TRBD1 or TRBD2 (6 bases each). CDR1 and CDR2 from the germline V gene are MNHEY and SMNVEV (reference sequence). This CDR3 has 13 residues. Trimming removed 0 bases from V and 7 bases from J, with 10 bases in between. The CDR3 DNA is TGTGCCAGCAGTTTATCGAGGGGGGAAGAGCAGTACTTC. Translated, it gives CASSLSRGEEQYF.

The table lists this clonotype with many counts. The chain couples TRBV11-3 to TRBJ2-7, with D perhaps matching TRBD1 (5 bases). Looked up from germline, CDR1 is SGHNT and CDR2 is YENEEA. The V gene lost 1 base and the J gene lost 1 base, with 11 bases spanning the gap. This CDR3 region has 15 residues. The CDR3 sequence is CASSLGVQGSYEQYF. The CDR3 region has the DNA TGTGCCAGCAGCTTAGGGGTCCAGGGTTCCTACGAGCAGTACTTC.

This clonotype was recorded many times. This chain links TRBV28 with TRBJ2-3; 9 nucleotides match TRBD1. The trim removed 2 bases at V and 2 bases at J, leaving 2 bases unmatched. The CDR3 has 15 amino acids. Germline CDR1 and CDR2: MDHEN and SYDVKM. The CDR3, as DNA: TGTGCCAGCAGTTTAGACAGGGGGTTCACAGATACGCAGTATTTT. It is translated as CASSLDRGFTDTQYF.

Many counts were recorded for this clonotype. J is TRBJ2-1 and V is TRBV7-9; 13 bases line up with TRBD2. Looked up from germline, CDR1 is SEHNR and CDR2 is FQNEAQ (reference sequence). CDR3 size: 19 residues. The junction had 10 bases not matched to a gene; V was cut back by 5 bases and J by 0 bases. CDR3 sequence (DNA): TGTGCCAGCAGCCCCTACGGGACTAGCGGGGTTAGCTCCTACAATGAGCAGTTCTTC. As protein: CASSPYGTSGVSSYNEQFF.